This T cell receptor (beta chain) appears in the sequencing data of a study of shared clonotypes between healthy human individuals. The authors divided CD4+ cells into CD45RA+ naive and CD45RA-negative memory subsets. Generated by immunoSEQ multiplex PCR, the TCRdb table keeps only in-frame clones and is missing some. Found here are some 2,400,000 clones, approximately 94% of them singletons; the top ten hold around 0.13%. V shed 0 bases and J 7 bases; nucleotides not matched to a gene: 5. This CDR3 region has 15 residues. Germline V CDR1 and CDR2: SGHDN, FVKESK. The sequenced material came from naive CD4+ T cells sorted from blood. The subset is: CD45RA+ positively selected. The source of this sequence is a young man in good health. The rearrangement joins TRBV14 to TRBJ2-4, with 8 bases identical to TRBD1. In DNA, the CDR3 is TGTGCCAGCAGCCAAGAGACAGGGGCCCCGAACATTCAGTACTTC. Protein sequence: CASSQETGAPNIQYF.